This is a list of T cell receptor beta chains from one sample in a study of vaccination and CD4 T cells after COVID-19. Their specific antigens are unknown. Each CDR3 protein is one row after TCRdb ran MiXCR on the PCR reads. There are roughly 16,000 distinct CDR3 sequences in the sample; roughly 56% occur only once, and approximately 33% lies in the top ten. This sample comprised cultured CD4+ T cells from blood, obtained after SARS-CoV-2 vaccination. The source of these receptors is a human donor with COVID-19. The conserved cysteine and the conserved F or W are not part of the CDR3 here. The D gene is left open where the match is weak.

D,V,length,J,CDR3
NA,TRBV7-2,11,TRBJ2-2,ASSPYGTGELF
NA,TRBV28,11,TRBJ1-6,ASRGEADSPLH
NA,TRBV27,12,TRBJ2-7,ASSLGAGSYEQY
TRBD1,TRBV5-6,14,TRBJ2-7,ASSPGWGQTSYEQY
NA,TRBV4-1,13,TRBJ1-5,ASSQGQGGNQPQH
NA,TRBV27,13,TRBJ2-2,ASSFYRTNTGELF
TRBD1,TRBV6-1,16,TRBJ2-3,ASSRGGQGARGTDTQY
NA,TRBV6-5,10,TRBJ2-1,ASSYVQGFKF
TRBD2,TRBV5-1,13,TRBJ2-5,ASSGAGGSMETQY
TRBD2,TRBV7-2,13,TRBJ2-5,ASSLVRRGGETQY
NA,TRBV4-1,13,TRBJ1-6,ASSQENRPDSPLH
NA,TRBV11-2,14,TRBJ2-7,ASSLEAGTGTYEQY
NA,TRBV10-3,14,TRBJ2-7,AISESAGRPPYEQY
NA,TRBV28,11,TRBJ1-5,ASYWGAGQPQH